Presented here are 5 T cell receptor beta chains from one specimen sequenced in a study of cytomegalovirus exposure and HLA in healthy donors. Primers: 60 Vbeta forward and 13 Jbeta reverse. The table came from immunoSEQ multiplex PCR; TCRdb's copy has only in-frame clones and leaves some out. This table holds around 110,000 clones, about two thirds found once. The sequencing sample was made of PBMCs. The receptors here all came from a female donor in good health and CMV-seronegative.

The V and J genes are TRBV19 and TRBJ1-1; 7 bases map to TRBD1. Per the germline V gene, CDR1 is LNHDA and CDR2 is SQIVND (reference sequence). V was clipped by 6 bases and J by 0 bases; unmatched bases: 4. The CDR3 loop spans 14 amino acids. As DNA, the CDR3 is TGTGCCAGTAGACCGGGACAGTTGAACACTGAAGCTTTCTTT. This sequence encodes CASRPGQLNTEAFF.

The chain links TRBV19 to TRBJ2-1; D might be TRBD2 (5 bases). The CDR3 totals 15 residues. Germline CDR1 reads LNHDA; CDR2 reads SQIVND (reference sequence). The V end was cut by 3 bases, the J end by 2 bases, with 11 bases between. CDR3 DNA: TGTGCCAGTAGTATGTTCAGCGGAACCTACAATGAGCAGTTCTTC. Translated: CASSMFSGTYNEQFF.

The J gene is TRBJ1-4, the V gene TRBV18; tentatively, D is TRBD1 (5 bases). The V end was cut by 3 bases, the J end by 1 base, with 9 bases between. The CDR3 is made up of 15 amino acids. Germline V gives CDR1 KGHSH, CDR2 LQKENI. The chain's CDR3 is CASSPLRETNEKLFF. The CDR3 coding sequence is TGTGCCAGCTCACCTCTCAGGGAAACTAATGAAAAACTGTTTTTT. Full variable domain (rest looked up from reference TRBV18 and TRBJ1-4): NAGVMQNPRHLVRRRGQEARLRCSPMKGHSHVYWYRQLPEEGLKFMVYLQKENIIDESGMPKERFSAEFPKEGPSILRIQQVVRGDSAAYFCASSPLRETNEKLFFGSGTQLSVL.

The chain carries TRBV27 and TRBJ1-1, with D possibly matching TRBD1 (5 bases). This CDR3 is built from 15 residues. Germline values: CDR1 MNHEY, CDR2 SMNVEV (reference sequence). V dropped 2 bases and J dropped 0 bases, with 10 bases sitting between them. CDR3 bases: TGTGCCAGCAGTTTACAGCAGGGAATGAACACTGAAGCTTTCTTT. Translation gives CASSLQQGMNTEAFF.

The CDR3 is CSARRETQYF. DNA of the CDR3: TGCAGCGCGCGGAGGGAGACCCAGTACTTC. J is TRBJ2-5 and V is TRBV29-1; a weak D match, TRBD2 (5 bases). Germline V gives CDR1 SQVTM, CDR2 ANQGSEA. This CDR3 comprises 10 residues. V was shortened by 7 bases and J by 5 bases, with 8 bases between the two germline ends.